Detailed here is one T cell receptor beta chain. The data were obtained in a study of blood T cell repertoires in COVID-19. In the study overall: There were acute and convalescent COVID-19 samples, and they came from the United States, Italy and Spain.

Patients in Seattle were enrolled during active infection, then followed longitudinally. Germline CDR1 and CDR2: MNHEY and SVGAGI. V was clipped by 7 bases and J by 5 bases, with 11 bases between them. CDR3 length: 13 amino acids. TCRdb's copy holds only in-frame clones and misses some; the assay was immunoSEQ multiplex PCR. The repertoire consists of about 350,000 clones, with more than 75% occurring once and the leading ten covering roughly 6.3%. The chain couples TRBV6-5 to TRBJ2-2; D unclear. The specimen was peripheral blood. The clonotype was recovered from a woman aged 45-65 years with COVID-19, enrolled during active disease. The CDR3 DNA follows: TGTGCCAGCACCGCGGCGAGGACCGGGGAGCTGTTTTTT. It is translated as CASTAARTGELFF.